A single sample gave rise to the 18 T cell receptor beta chains below, sequenced in a study of blood T cell repertoires in COVID-19. The method was immunoSEQ multiplex PCR; TCRdb's version includes in-frame clones alone and lacks a portion of them. This repertoire shows some 260,000 clones, more than 60% found once; its top ten account for 3% to 4%. Sequenced material: peripheral blood. These receptors came from a middle-aged woman with active or convalescent COVID-19.

The chain couples TRBV5-3 to TRBJ2-7; D possibly corresponds to TRBD2 (5 bases). TRBV5-3 carries the ORF label, with uncertain function. The CDR3 has 16 amino acids. Trimming shortened V by 6 bases and J by 4 bases, and 23 bases separated the two germline ends. The CDR3 DNA is TGTGCCAGAACAGATATGTACTCGGACTCGGTTTACGAGCAGTACGTC. It encodes CARTDMYSDSVYEQYV.

The chain recombines TRBV12-3 or TRBV12-4 with TRBJ2-7, with D tentatively TRBD1 (5 bases). V lost 8 bases and J 6 bases, leaving 17 bases between the germline ends. This CDR3 has 13 residues. As DNA, the CDR3 is TGTGCCAGCCAGAAGGCAGGGCCCCCCGAGCAGTACTTC. This codes for CASQKAGPPEQYF.

This chain links TRBV19 with TRBJ1-5, with TRBD1 matching 7 bases. The V gene's germline CDR1 is LNHDA and CDR2 SQIVND (reference sequence). The CDR3 loop spans 14 amino acids. V lost 6 bases, J lost 3 bases, and 5 bases stayed unmatched. The CDR3 reads CASRQTGINQPQHF. Written as DNA, the CDR3 is TGTGCCAGTAGACAGACAGGGATCAATCAGCCCCAGCATTTT.

The V gene is TRBV2, the J gene TRBJ1-2; 7 bases match TRBD1. Germline V gene data show CDR1 as SNHLY and CDR2 as FYNNEI. The length of the CDR3 is 13 residues. V lost 8 bases, J lost 2 bases, and 5 bases stayed unmatched. The CDR3 nucleotides are TGTGCCAGCTGGGGCAGGGGGAACTATGGCTACACCTTC. As protein: CASWGRGNYGYTF.

The chain has TRBV6-5 and TRBJ2-2; TRBD1 matches at 8 bases. V lost 6 bases to trimming and J lost 7 bases; unmatched junction nucleotides: 7. The CDR3 spans 14 residues. In germline, CDR1 is MNHEY, CDR2 SVGAGI. CDR3 loop: CASRDRVIGGELFF. CDR3 in DNA: TGTGCCAGCAGGGACAGGGTGATCGGCGGGGAGCTGTTTTTT.

The gene calls are TRBV15 and TRBJ1-4; D is perhaps TRBD1 (5 bases). Germline CDR1 reads LNHNV; CDR2 reads YYDKDF (reference sequence). Trimming shortened V by 1 base and J by 2 bases, and 11 bases separated the two germline ends. This CDR3 spans 16 amino acids. CDR3 in DNA: TGTGCCACCAGCAGAGTTTTGGGGGGGACTAATGAAAAACTGTTTTTT. Translating gives CATSRVLGGTNEKLFF.

Only one count was recorded for this clone. J is TRBJ1-2 and V is TRBV9; D is unresolved. Looked up from germline, CDR1 is SGDLS and CDR2 is YYNGEE. The CDR3 is 14 amino acids. V was trimmed by 4 bases and J by 1 base, leaving 11 bases between them. The CDR3 DNA is TGTGCCAGCAGCCCCCGGGTCTTTAACTATGGCTACACCTTC. It translates to CASSPRVFNYGYTF.

The chain joins TRBV24-1 to TRBJ2-5; TRBD2 matches at 8 bases. Per germline, CDR1 KGHDR and CDR2 SFDVKD. The CDR3 length is 12 residues. V lost 9 bases, J lost 4 bases, and 3 bases stayed unmatched. The CDR3 region is CATSAGAETQYF. The CDR3 region has the DNA TGTGCCACCTCAGCGGGGGCAGAGACCCAGTACTTC.

The J gene is TRBJ1-6, the V gene TRBV5-1, with 10 bases that match TRBD1. The CDR3 covers 15 residues. Germline V gene lookup returns CDR1 SGHRS and CDR2 YFSETQ. The J segment lost 7 bases and the V segment lost 4 bases, leaving 5 bases of the junction unmatched. The CDR3 DNA reads as TGCGCCAGCAGCGAGGGACAGGGGTACAATTCACCCCTCCACTTT. This sequence encodes CASSEGQGYNSPLHF.

This chain uses TRBV30 with TRBJ2-1; D may be TRBD2 (6 bases). The germline V and J ends were trimmed by 5 bases and 13 bases, with 21 bases remaining between them. In germline, CDR1 is GTSNPN, CDR2 SVGIG (reference sequence). This CDR3 region has 13 residues. CDR3 in amino acids: CAWRRDNLGGQFF. CDR3 nucleotide sequence: TGTGCCTGGCGAAGAGACAACCTGGGAGGCCAGTTCTTC.

This clone was seen only once. The chain couples TRBV11-3 to TRBJ2-5, with TRBD2 matching over 13 bases. V lost 5 bases and J lost 0; bases outside the gene matches: 6. The CDR3 is 17 amino acids. Germline V gene data show CDR1 as SGHNT and CDR2 as YENEEA. The CDR3 region is CASSLRTSGGHQETQYF. The CDR3 DNA is TGTGCCAGCAGCCTCCGGACTAGCGGGGGCCACCAAGAGACCCAGTACTTC. Full variable domain (missing parts from reference TRBV11-3 and TRBJ2-5): EAGVVQSPRYKIIEKKQPVAFWCNPISGHNTLYWYLQNLGQGPELLIRYENEEAVDDSQLPKDRFSAERLKGVDSTLKIQPAELGDSAVYLCASSLRTSGGHQETQYFGPGTRLLVL.

CDR3 bases: TGCGCCAGCAGCCAAGACAGGGTTATTCACAATGAGCAGTTCTTC. This sequence encodes CASSQDRVIHNEQFF. V and J are TRBV5-1 and TRBJ2-1; 7 positions agree with TRBD1. Germline loops: CDR1 SGHRS, CDR2 YFSETQ. The J segment lost 5 bases and the V segment lost 4 bases, leaving 9 bases of the junction unmatched. This CDR3 is 15 amino acids long.

This clone turned up a few times. The V call is TRBV27, the J call TRBJ1-4, with D possibly TRBD1 on 5 matching bases. The CDR3 covers 15 residues. In germline, CDR1 is MNHEY, CDR2 SMNVEV (reference sequence). Trimming removed 2 bases at V and 3 bases at J, with 10 bases between. DNA for the CDR3: TGTGCCAGCAGTTTACTACGGGGGGCTAATGAAAAACTGTTTTTT. Amino acids: CASSLLRGANEKLFF.

V and J are TRBV15 and TRBJ2-3; 12 positions agree with TRBD2. Unmatched junction bases numbered 6, after V lost 3 bases and J lost 2 bases. The germline V gene encodes CDR1 LNHNV and CDR2 YYDKDF (reference sequence). This CDR3 comprises 17 residues. CDR3 nucleotides: TGTGCCACCAGCAGGGCGACTAGCGGGGGCTTCACAGATACGCAGTATTTT. Protein sequence: CATSRATSGGFTDTQYF.

J is TRBJ1-6 and V is TRBV25-1; D possibly corresponds to TRBD1 (6 bases). Germline lookup yields CDR1 MGHDK and CDR2 SYGVNS. V was pared by 6 bases and J by 0 bases, with 12 bases between. This CDR3 is built from 16 residues. The CDR3 DNA sequence: TGTGCCAGCAGACCCCAGGGGAGCTCCTATAATTCACCCCTCCACTTT. Its protein product is CASRPQGSSYNSPLHF.

This clone was seen only a few times. The rearrangement joins TRBV9 to TRBJ2-2; no definite D call. The germline V gene has CDR1 SGDLS and CDR2 YYNGEE. The CDR3 is made up of 15 amino acids. V lost 2 bases and J 0 bases, leaving 8 bases between the germline ends. CDR3 in DNA: TGTGCCAGCAGCGTTCAGGATTCGAACACCGGGGAGCTGTTTTTT. It yields the protein CASSVQDSNTGELFF.

This chain links TRBV27 with TRBJ1-6; D perhaps matches TRBD1 (6 bases). In germline, CDR1 is MNHEY, CDR2 SMNVEV (reference sequence). The CDR3 runs to 18 residues. Trimming pared 2 bases from V and 4 bases from J, leaving 18 bases between. CDR3 bases: TGTGCCAGCAGTTTACTAATGACGGGGGGCGGGTATAATTCACCCCTCCACTTT. Residues: CASSLLMTGGGYNSPLHF.

The V call is TRBV11-2, the J call TRBJ1-5, with a possible D match to TRBD1 (6 bases). The germline V gene has CDR1 SGHAT and CDR2 FQNNGV. This CDR3 has 15 residues. The V gene lost 5 bases and the J gene lost 1 base, with 12 bases spanning the gap. Here the CDR3 DNA reads TGTGCCAGCAGCCCAGGGGCGCGAAGCAATCAGCCCCAGCATTTT. It specifies CASSPGARSNQPQHF.